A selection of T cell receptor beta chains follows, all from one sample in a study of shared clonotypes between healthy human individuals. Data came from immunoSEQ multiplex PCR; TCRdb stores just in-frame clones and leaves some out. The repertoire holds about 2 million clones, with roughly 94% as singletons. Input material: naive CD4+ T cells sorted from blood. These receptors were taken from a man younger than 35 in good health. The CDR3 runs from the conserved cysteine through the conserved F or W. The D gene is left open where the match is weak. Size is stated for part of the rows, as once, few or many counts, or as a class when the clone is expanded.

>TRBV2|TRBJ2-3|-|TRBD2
TGTGCCAGCAAAAAGCGGGATAGCACAGATACGCAGTATTTT
CASKKRDSTDTQYF
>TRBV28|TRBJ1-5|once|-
TGTGCCAGCAGTCCCCCTTCGTGGGGGCTTAATCAGCCCCAGCATTTT
CASSPPSWGLNQPQHF
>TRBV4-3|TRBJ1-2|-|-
TGCGCCAGCAGCCCCGTTCGAGGGGGGGCCTATGGCTACACCTTC
CASSPVRGGAYGYTF
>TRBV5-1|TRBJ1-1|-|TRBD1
TGCGCCAGCAGCCAAACGGGACAGTTGAACACTGAAGCTTTCTTT
CASSQTGQLNTEAFF
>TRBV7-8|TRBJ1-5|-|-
TGTGCCAGCAGCCTTGACAGGTTGAGTCAGCCCCAGCATTTT
CASSLDRLSQPQHF
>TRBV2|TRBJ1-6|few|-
TGTGCCAGGGGACGGGCAGGCGATAATTCACCCCTCCACTTT
CARGRAGDNSPLHF
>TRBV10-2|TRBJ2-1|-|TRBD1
TGCGCCAGCAGCTTCGGACAGGGGTCCTACAATGAGCAGTTCTTC
CASSFGQGSYNEQFF
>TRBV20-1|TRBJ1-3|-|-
TGCAGTGCTAGACCCCTCGACACCATATATTTT
CSARPLDTIYF
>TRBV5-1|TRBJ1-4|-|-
TGCGCCAGCAGCTTGGACGTCACAGCAACTAATGAAAAACTGTTTTTT
CASSLDVTATNEKLFF
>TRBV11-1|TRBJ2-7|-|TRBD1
TGTGCCAGCAGCCCAGGGACAGGGGGCTCCTACGAGCAGTACTTC
CASSPGTGGSYEQYF
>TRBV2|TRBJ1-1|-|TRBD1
TGTGCCAGCCGGACAGGAATGAACACTGAAGCTTTCTTT
CASRTGMNTEAFF
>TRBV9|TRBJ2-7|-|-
TGTGCCAGCAGCGTAGGGTTCTCCTACGAGCAGTACTTC
CASSVGFSYEQYF
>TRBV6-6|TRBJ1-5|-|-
TGTGCCAGCAGTTACTCGGGGGAGAGTAATCAGCCCCAGCATTTT
CASSYSGESNQPQHF
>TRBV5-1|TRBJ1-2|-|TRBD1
TGCGCCAGCAGCTTGTCCGGGGGACAGGGGGAATCGGGCTATGGCTACACCTTC
CASSLSGGQGESGYGYTF
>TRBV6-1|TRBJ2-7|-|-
TGTGCCAGCAGTGAAAGTCAGGTTTACTACGAGCAGTACTTC
CASSESQVYYEQYF
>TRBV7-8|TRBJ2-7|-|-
TGTGCCAGCAGAACGCTGGGGGACGAGCAGTACTTC
CASRTLGDEQYF
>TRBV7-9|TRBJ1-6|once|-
TGTGCCAGCAGCTTAGGGACAGCTACTAATTCACCCCTCCACTTT
CASSLGTATNSPLHF
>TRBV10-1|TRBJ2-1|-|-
TGCGCCAGCAGTCCGACACACATGGATGAGCAGTTCTTC
CASSPTHMDEQFF
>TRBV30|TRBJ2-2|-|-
TGTGCCTGGAGCCCCATCGTCACCGGGGAGCTGTTTTTT
CAWSPIVTGELFF
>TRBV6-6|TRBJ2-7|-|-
TGTGCCAGCAGTCCCGGGTTCTCCTACGAGCAGTACTTC
CASSPGFSYEQYF
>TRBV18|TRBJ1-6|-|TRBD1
TGTGCCAGCTCACCCCGGGACAGGGCTAATTCACCCCTCCACTTT
CASSPRDRANSPLHF
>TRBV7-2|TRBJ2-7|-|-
TGTGCCAGCAGCTTAGGCTCGGGGGCGGGAGCCTCCTACGAGCAGTACTTC
CASSLGSGAGASYEQYF
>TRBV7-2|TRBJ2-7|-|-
TGTGCCAGCAGCTTAACCGCTGGGGAGCAGTACTTC
CASSLTAGEQYF
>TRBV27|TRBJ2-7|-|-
TGTGCCAGCAGTTGGATAGGGGGAAACGAGCAGTACTTC
CASSWIGGNEQYF
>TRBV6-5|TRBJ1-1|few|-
TGTGCCAGCAGTCGGACAGTGAACACTGAAGCTTTCTTT
CASSRTVNTEAFF
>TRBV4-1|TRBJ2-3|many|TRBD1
TGCGCCAGCAGCCCAACAGGGGCCCTCACAGATACGCAGTATTTT
CASSPTGALTDTQYF
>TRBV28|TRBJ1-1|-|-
TGTGCCAGCAGTTTCCCGAGGGGGGTGGGCACTGAAGCTTTCTTT
CASSFPRGVGTEAFF
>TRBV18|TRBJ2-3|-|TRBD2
TGTGCCAGCTCACTTGGGACTAGCGGGAAAACCACAGATACGCAGTATTTT
CASSLGTSGKTTDTQYF
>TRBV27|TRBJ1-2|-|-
TGTGCCAGCAGTTACCACCGGGCCTCCAGAGGCTATGGCTACACCTTC
CASSYHRASRGYGYTF
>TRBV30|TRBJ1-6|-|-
TGTGCCTGGAGTGTGGGCAGGGCGAACTCACCCCTCCACTTT
CAWSVGRANSPLHF
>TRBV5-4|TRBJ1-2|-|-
-
CASSLGVGTGIGTF
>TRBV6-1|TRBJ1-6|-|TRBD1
TGTGCCAGCAGGGGGACAGGGGGTAGTAATTCACCCCTCCACTTT
CASRGTGGSNSPLHF
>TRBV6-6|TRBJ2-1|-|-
TGTGCCAGCAGTCCGGGGGGAGGGGGTACAAATGAGCAGTTCTTC
CASSPGGGGTNEQFF
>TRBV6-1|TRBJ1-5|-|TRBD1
TGTGCCAGCAGTGACGGACAGGGTGGGGTGGGGCTGAGCAATCAGCCCCAGCATTTT
CASSDGQGGVGLSNQPQHF
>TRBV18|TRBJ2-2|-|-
TGTGCCAGCTCAAAAAGGGAATGGGAGCTGTTTTTT
CASSKREWELFF
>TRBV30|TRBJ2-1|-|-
TGTGCCTGGAGCGAGGGTGCGAATAATGAGCAGTTCTTC
CAWSEGANNEQFF
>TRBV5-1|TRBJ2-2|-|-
TGCGCCAGCAGCTTGGTTACAGGGAACACCGGGGAGCTGTTTTTT
CASSLVTGNTGELFF
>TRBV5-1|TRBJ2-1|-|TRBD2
TGCGCCAGCAGCCCTTCTAGCGGGAGCTGGAATGAGCAGTTCTTC
CASSPSSGSWNEQFF
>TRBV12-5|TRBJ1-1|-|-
TGTGCTAGTGGTTTGATAGAGAACACTGAAGCTTTCTTT
CASGLIENTEAFF
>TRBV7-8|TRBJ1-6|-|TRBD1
TGTGCCAGCAGCTTAGGGACAGGGTCTTCACCCCTCCACTTT
CASSLGTGSSPLHF
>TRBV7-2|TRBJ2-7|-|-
TGTGCCAGCAGCCCTGCCGGTTACGAGCAGTACTTC
CASSPAGYEQYF
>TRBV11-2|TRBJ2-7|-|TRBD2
TGTGCCAGCAGCCCGGGACTAGCGGGGGGCTCCTACGAGCAGTACTTC
CASSPGLAGGSYEQYF
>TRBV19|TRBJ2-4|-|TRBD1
TGTGCCAGTAGTTTAGACAGGGGGCCGGGCAAAAACATTCAGTACTTC
CASSLDRGPGKNIQYF
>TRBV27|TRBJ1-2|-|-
TGTGCCAGCAGTTTAGCCGACAGACCTCTACTTGGCTACACCTTC
CASSLADRPLLGYTF